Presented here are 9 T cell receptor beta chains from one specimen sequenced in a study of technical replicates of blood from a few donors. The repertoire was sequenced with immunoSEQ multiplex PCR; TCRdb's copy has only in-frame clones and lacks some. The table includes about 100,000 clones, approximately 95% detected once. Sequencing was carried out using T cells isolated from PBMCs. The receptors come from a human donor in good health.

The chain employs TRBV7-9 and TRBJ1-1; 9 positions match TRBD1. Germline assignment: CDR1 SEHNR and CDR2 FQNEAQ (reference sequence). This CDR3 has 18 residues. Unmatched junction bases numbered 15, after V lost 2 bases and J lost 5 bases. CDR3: CASSLLMGIGTGKTEAFF. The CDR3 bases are TGTGCCAGCAGCTTATTGATGGGGATTGGGACAGGGAAAACTGAAGCTTTCTTT.

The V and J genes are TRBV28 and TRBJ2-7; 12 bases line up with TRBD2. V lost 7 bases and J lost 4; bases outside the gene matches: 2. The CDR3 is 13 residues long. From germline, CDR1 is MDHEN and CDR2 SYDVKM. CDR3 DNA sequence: TGTGCCAGCACCCTAGCGGGAGGGTACGAGCAGTACTTC. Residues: CASTLAGGYEQYF.

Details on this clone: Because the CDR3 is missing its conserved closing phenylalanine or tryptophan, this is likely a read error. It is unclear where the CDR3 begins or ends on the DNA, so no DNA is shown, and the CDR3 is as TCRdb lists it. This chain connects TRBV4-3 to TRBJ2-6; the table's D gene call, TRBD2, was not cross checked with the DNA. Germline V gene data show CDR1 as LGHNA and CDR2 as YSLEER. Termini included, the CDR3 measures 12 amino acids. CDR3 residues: CASSNPGGRHKV.

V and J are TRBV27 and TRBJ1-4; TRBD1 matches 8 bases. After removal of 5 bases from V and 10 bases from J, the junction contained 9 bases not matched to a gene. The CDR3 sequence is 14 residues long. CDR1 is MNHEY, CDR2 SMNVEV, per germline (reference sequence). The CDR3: CASSLDRGFGKLFF. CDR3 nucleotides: TGTGCCAGCAGTCTTGACAGGGGATTCGGAAAACTGTTTTTT.

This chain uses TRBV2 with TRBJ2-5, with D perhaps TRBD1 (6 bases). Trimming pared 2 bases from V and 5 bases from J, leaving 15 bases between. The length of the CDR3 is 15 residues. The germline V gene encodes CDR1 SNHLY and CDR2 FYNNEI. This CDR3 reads CASSETYTGMETQYF. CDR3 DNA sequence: TGTGCCAGCAGTGAAACTTACACAGGGATGGAGACCCAGTACTTC.

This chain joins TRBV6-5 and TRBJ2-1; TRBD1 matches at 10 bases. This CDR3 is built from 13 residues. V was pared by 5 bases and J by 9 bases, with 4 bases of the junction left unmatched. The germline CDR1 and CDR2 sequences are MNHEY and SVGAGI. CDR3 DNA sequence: TGTGCCAGCAGTCTCGGGACAGGGGCTGAGCAGTTCTTC. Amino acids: CASSLGTGAEQFF.

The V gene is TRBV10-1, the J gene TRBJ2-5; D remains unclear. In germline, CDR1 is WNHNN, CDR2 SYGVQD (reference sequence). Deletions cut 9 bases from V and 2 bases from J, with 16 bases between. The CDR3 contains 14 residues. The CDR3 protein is CASTRGAWQETQYF. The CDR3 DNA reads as TGCGCCAGTACCCGCGGTGCCTGGCAAGAGACCCAGTACTTC.

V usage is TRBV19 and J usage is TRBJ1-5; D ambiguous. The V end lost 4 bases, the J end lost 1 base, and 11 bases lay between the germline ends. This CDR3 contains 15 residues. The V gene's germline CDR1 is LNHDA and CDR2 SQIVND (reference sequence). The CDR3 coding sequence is TGTGCCAGTAGTACAATTTCTGAGAGCAATCAGCCCCAGCATTTT. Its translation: CASSTISESNQPQHF.

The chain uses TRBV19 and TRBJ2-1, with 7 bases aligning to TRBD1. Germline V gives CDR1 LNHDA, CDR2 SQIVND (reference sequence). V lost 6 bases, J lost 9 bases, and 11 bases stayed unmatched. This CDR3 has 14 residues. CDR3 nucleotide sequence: TGTGCCAGTAGCCCGGGGACAGTAGGAAGTGAGCAGTTCTTC. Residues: CASSPGTVGSEQFF.